The rows below give T cell receptor beta chains drawn from one sample of a study of T cells in localized non-small cell lung cancer. Sequencing was performed with immunoSEQ multiplex PCR; in TCRdb, only in-frame clones are kept and a portion is missing. The profile shows over 70,000 clones, about 86% of them singletons. Here the sequenced sample was peripheral blood, taken before any cancer treatment. The receptors were gathered from a male donor older than 55 with stage III squamous cell lung carcinoma. Both conserved end residues are part of each CDR3. Fields, in order: J gene, V gene, clone size, D gene, CDR3 protein, CDR3 DNA. D genes are given only for firm matches. Part of the rows lack a size; the others show once, few, many or a class for expanded clones.

>TRBJ1-4|TRBV5-6|-|-
CASSKDGPGGKLFF
TGTGCCAGCAGTAAAGACGGACCGGGTGGAAAACTGTTTTTT
>TRBJ2-3|TRBV6-5|few|TRBD1
CASSFNPRGRVDTQYF
TGTGCCAGCAGTTTCAATCCCAGGGGGCGGGTAGATACGCAGTATTTT
>TRBJ2-7|TRBV7-9|-|TRBD1
CASSRDRGPEQYF
TGTGCCAGCAGCCGGGACAGGGGGCCCGAGCAGTACTTC
>TRBJ1-1|TRBV7-9|few|TRBD1
CASSPHSTGEAFF
TGTGCCAGCAGCCCCCACTCGACAGGGGAAGCTTTCTTT
>TRBJ2-5|TRBV7-9|-|TRBD2
CASSFPIGGFQETQYF
TGTGCCAGCAGCTTCCCCATCGGGGGGTTCCAAGAGACCCAGTACTTC
>TRBJ1-4|TRBV28|-|-
CASSFPAGGEKLFF
TGTGCCAGCAGTTTCCCGGCCGGCGGGGAAAAACTGTTTTTT
>TRBJ2-3|TRBV7-2|-|-
CASSLVASSTDTQYF
TGTGCCAGCAGCTTAGTAGCGTCTAGCACAGATACGCAGTATTTT
>TRBJ2-3|TRBV7-2|medium-sized|TRBD2
CASSTQGLAVTDTQYF
TGTGCCAGCAGCACACAGGGACTAGCGGTGACAGATACGCAGTATTTT
>TRBJ2-5|TRBV6-1|-|-
CASSEVRAQGSAQYF
TGTGCCAGCAGTGAAGTCCGGGCGCAGGGTTCGGCCCAGTACTTC
>TRBJ1-5|TRBV6-1|-|-
CASSDQGRIGPQHF
TGTGCCAGCAGTGATCAGGGACGGATTGGGCCCCAGCATTTT
>TRBJ2-3|TRBV10-3|-|-
CAISESVGTDTQYF
TGTGCCATCAGTGAGTCGGTGGGAACGGATACGCAGTATTTT
>TRBJ1-1|TRBV10-3|once|-
CAISEPSYTEAFF
TGTGCCATCAGTGAGCCCAGTTACACTGAAGCTTTCTTT
>TRBJ1-4|TRBV5-1|few|TRBD1
CASSRTGSSNEKLFF
TGCGCCAGCAGCAGGACAGGGTCTTCTAATGAAAAACTGTTTTTT
>TRBJ1-2|TRBV6-6|-|-
CASSRDGNYGYTF
TGTGCCAGCAGTCGGGACGGAAACTATGGCTACACCTTC
>TRBJ1-2|TRBV6-5|few|TRBD1
CASSYSTGQGIHGYTF
TGTGCCAGCAGTTACTCGACGGGACAGGGTATCCATGGCTACACCTTC
>TRBJ1-2|TRBV4-2|once|-
CASSQDRTANYGYTF
TGTGCCAGCAGCCAAGACAGGACAGCTAACTATGGCTACACCTTC
>TRBJ1-5|TRBV30|few|-
CAWSPGLSNQPQHF
TGTGCCTGGTCTCCTGGACTTAGCAATCAGCCCCAGCATTTT
>TRBJ2-7|TRBV5-6|-|-
CASSFERQLPYEQYF
TGTGCCAGCAGCTTTGAAAGACAGCTACCTTACGAGCAGTACTTC
>TRBJ2-5|TRBV11-2|-|TRBD2
CASSLGLAEETQYF
TGTGCCAGCAGCTTAGGACTAGCGGAAGAGACCCAGTACTTC
>TRBJ2-3|TRBV11-2|-|TRBD2
CASSTGLSTDTQYF
TGTGCCAGCAGCACGGGACTAAGCACAGATACGCAGTATTTT
>TRBJ1-4|TRBV4-2|once|-
CASRDPINEKLFF
TGTGCCAGCAGAGATCCGATAAATGAAAAACTGTTTTTT
>TRBJ2-2|TRBV11-3|-|TRBD1
CASSSGQGFTGELFF
TGTGCCAGCAGCAGCGGACAGGGCTTCACCGGGGAGCTGTTTTTT
>TRBJ2-2|TRBV7-9|-|-
CASSLQGTGELFF
TGTGCCAGCAGCTTACAGGGAACCGGGGAGCTGTTTTTT
>TRBJ1-2|TRBV5-5|-|TRBD1
CASRERTGGDYGYTF
TGTGCCAGCAGAGAAAGGACAGGGGGCGACTATGGCTACACCTTC
>TRBJ2-3|TRBV5-4|-|-
CASSLVGRTDTQYF
TGTGCCAGCAGCCTGGTGGGGCGCACAGATACGCAGTATTTT
>TRBJ2-3|TRBV5-1|-|-
CASSLVASVGTDTQYF
TGCGCCAGCAGCTTGGTGGCTAGCGTTGGCACAGATACGCAGTATTTT
>TRBJ2-2|TRBV2|-|-
CASSEERPMNTGELFF
TGTGCCAGCAGTGAAGAGCGGCCGATGAACACCGGGGAGCTGTTTTTT
>TRBJ1-2|TRBV10-1|few|-
CASSDSGEGGYTF
TGCGCCAGCAGTGATTCCGGGGAAGGAGGCTACACCTTC
>TRBJ1-1|TRBV28|-|TRBD1
CASSPGTGLRSTEAFF
TGTGCCAGCAGTCCCGGGACAGGGCTCAGGAGCACTGAAGCTTTCTTT
>TRBJ2-3|TRBV7-2|-|TRBD2
CASSLGTSGSKQYF
TGTGCCAGCAGCTTAGGGACTAGCGGTTCTAAGCAGTATTTT
>TRBJ1-1|TRBV6-5|once|TRBD1
CASSYRDRALAFF
TGTGCCAGCAGTTATAGGGACAGGGCCCTAGCTTTCTTT
>TRBJ1-2|TRBV5-1|-|-
CASSADGPANYGYTF
TGCGCCAGCAGCGCGGACGGTCCGGCTAACTATGGCTACACCTTC
>TRBJ1-5|TRBV28|-|TRBD1
CATADRAAQPQHF
TGTGCCACAGCGGACAGGGCCGCTCAGCCCCAGCATTTT
>TRBJ2-3|TRBV7-2|once|TRBD1
CASSIRGQSTDTQYF
TGTGCCAGCAGCATTCGGGGACAGTCCACAGATACGCAGTATTTT
>TRBJ2-6|TRBV2|-|-
CASSEALRGSGANVLTF
TGTGCCAGCAGTGAAGCGCTTCGGGGCTCTGGGGCCAACGTCCTGACTTTC
>TRBJ1-2|TRBV6-5|-|-
CASSYGWEGGYTF
TGTGCCAGCAGTTACGGGTGGGAGGGTGGCTACACCTTC
>TRBJ2-7|TRBV23-1|-|-
CATRSADSGAYEQYF
TGCGCCACCCGTTCGGCCGACAGTGGGGCCTACGAGCAGTACTTC
>TRBJ2-5|TRBV18|-|-
CASSHTGTGETQYF
TGTGCCAGCTCACATACAGGGACCGGAGAGACCCAGTACTTC
>TRBJ2-7|TRBV7-2|-|-
CASSRDRLDYEQYF
TGTGCCAGCAGCCGAGACAGACTAGACTACGAGCAGTACTTC
>TRBJ2-1|TRBV6-5|-|TRBD1
CASSPRTGGQFF
TGTGCCAGCAGCCCCCGAACAGGGGGTCAGTTCTTC
>TRBJ2-3|TRBV11-2|-|-
CASSPRTQLDTQYF
TGTGCCAGCAGCCCCAGGACTCAGCTTGACACGCAGTATTTT
>TRBJ1-3|TRBV11-2|once|TRBD1
CASSPRDRLRNTIYF
TGTGCCAGCAGCCCCCGGGACAGACTCCGGAACACCATATATTTT
>TRBJ2-3|TRBV7-2|-|-
CASSSLGGTRTDTQYF
TGTGCCAGCAGCTCACTCGGGGGTACTCGCACAGATACGCAGTATTTT
>TRBJ1-5|TRBV10-3|-|-
CAISESGGSHQPQHF
TGTGCCATCAGTGAGTCGGGGGGTTCCCATCAGCCCCAGCATTTT
>TRBJ1-2|TRBV7-3|-|TRBD1
CASSSGTAEKPYGYTF
TGTGCCAGCAGCTCCGGGACAGCCGAAAAACCCTATGGCTACACCTTC
>TRBJ1-5|TRBV2|-|TRBD1
CASSEGQRGGNQPQHF
TGTGCCAGCAGTGAGGGACAGAGGGGGGGAAATCAGCCCCAGCATTTT
>TRBJ2-3|TRBV19|-|TRBD2
CASSMAGSGGVDTQYF
TGTGCCAGTAGTATGGCGGGTAGCGGGGGGGTAGATACGCAGTATTTT
>TRBJ2-1|TRBV19|-|TRBD2
CASSTFRVAGINEQFF
TGTGCCAGTAGTACCTTCAGAGTAGCGGGGATCAATGAGCAGTTCTTC
>TRBJ1-5|TRBV19|-|-
CASSIGQPYQPQHF
TGTGCCAGTAGTATAGGACAGCCCTATCAGCCCCAGCATTTT
>TRBJ1-6|TRBV10-3|-|-
CAITTEPLSPLHF
TGTGCCATCACCACAGAGCCACTTTCACCCCTCCACTTT
>TRBJ2-1|TRBV7-8|-|-
CASSRDSYNEQFF
TGTGCCAGCTCTAGGGACTCCTACAATGAGCAGTTCTTC
>TRBJ2-2|TRBV7-3|-|TRBD1
CASSSNRGAGELFF
TGTGCCAGCAGCTCCAACAGGGGGGCCGGGGAGCTGTTTTTT
>TRBJ1-2|TRBV19|-|-
CASSPGRDYGYTF
TGTGCCAGTAGCCCGGGGCGCGACTATGGCTACACCTTC
>TRBJ2-7|TRBV11-2|-|-
CASSSLRGALYEQYF
TGTGCCAGCAGCTCCTTGCGGGGTGCTCTTTACGAGCAGTACTTC
>TRBJ2-3|TRBV5-6|-|TRBD2
CASSLGRLAGGTDTQYF
TGTGCCAGCAGCTTGGGTAGGCTAGCGGGGGGGACAGATACGCAGTATTTT